The rows below give T cell receptor beta chains drawn from one sample of a study of Ad26.COV2.S vaccination and SARS-CoV-2 variants. The assay was immunoSEQ multiplex PCR, and TCRdb's table has in-frame clones only and misses some. This sample yields over 300,000 clones, of which 83% are seen a single time; approximately 7% belongs to the top ten. The specimen was peripheral blood, collected in a trial of Ad26.COV2.S vaccine versus placebo. These receptors were taken from a person between 18 and 59 years old who received the Ad26.COV2.S COVID-19 vaccine or a placebo. Both conserved end residues are part of each CDR3. D genes are given only for firm matches. Rows may omit the clone size; those that give it use once, few, many or a size class.

v_gene	abundance	d_gene	j_gene	CDR3nt	CDR3aa
TRBV9	-	TRBD1	TRBJ1-3	TGTGCCAGCAGCGCGGACAGGCTTTACTCTGGAAACACCATATATTTT	CASSADRLYSGNTIYF
TRBV19	-	TRBD1	TRBJ2-7	TGTGCCAGTAGTATGGGACAGGGAGCCTACGAGCAGTACTTC	CASSMGQGAYEQYF
TRBV4-1	-	TRBD1	TRBJ1-6	TGCGCCAGCAGAGGACAGGGGAGGTATTCACCCCTCCACTTT	CASRGQGRYSPLHF
TRBV7-9	-	TRBD2	TRBJ2-3	TGTGCCAGCAGCCTAACTAGCGGGAGTCAAGATACGCAGTATTTT	CASSLTSGSQDTQYF
TRBV4-2	-	-	TRBJ2-2	TGTGCCAGCAGGGTTGACCGGGCCGCACCCGGGGAGCTGTTTTTT	CASRVDRAAPGELFF
TRBV7-6	once	-	TRBJ2-2	TGTGCCAGCAGCCGTAGTTCGGCCGGGGAGCTGTTTTTT	CASSRSSAGELFF
TRBV7-2	-	-	TRBJ2-1	TGTGCCAGCAGCTTACGGACAGAGAATATCGGTGAGCAGTTCTTC	CASSLRTENIGEQFF
TRBV2	-	-	TRBJ1-2	TGTGCCAGCAAAAGGGACGACTATGGCTACACCTTC	CASKRDDYGYTF
TRBV19	few	-	TRBJ1-5	TGTGCCAGTGGTATCCCACAGGTCCCTTCCGGAGGACCCCAGCATTTT	CASGIPQVPSGGPQHF
TRBV28	once	TRBD1	TRBJ1-2	TGTGCCAGCAACTACAGGGGAGAAGGGTATGGCTACACCTTC	CASNYRGEGYGYTF
TRBV6-5	once	-	TRBJ1-1	TGTGCCAGCAGGAGGGGGGGGTACACTGAAGCTTTCTTT	CASRRGGYTEAFF
TRBV6-6	-	-	TRBJ1-5	TGTGCCAGATTCGGACAGCCCCAGCATTTT	CARFGQPQHF
TRBV19	-	-	TRBJ2-2	TGTGCCAGTACCTCGATCGGGGGCACCGGGGAGCTGTTTTTT	CASTSIGGTGELFF
TRBV11-3	-	-	TRBJ2-7	TGTGCCAGCAGACGACGCAGCGGTTCCTACGAGCAGTACTTC	CASRRRSGSYEQYF
TRBV7-2	-	-	TRBJ1-5	TGTGCCAGCAGCTTAGTTTTAAGTCAGCCCCAGCATTTT	CASSLVLSQPQHF
TRBV4-3	-	-	TRBJ2-2	TGCGCCAGCAGCCAAGATGTCCGTTTAGTCACCGGGGAGCTGTTTTTT	CASSQDVRLVTGELFF
TRBV5-1	-	-	TRBJ2-5	TGCGCCAGCAGCTTGGTGCAGCCGGGTGAGACCCAGTACTTC	CASSLVQPGETQYF
TRBV6-5	-	-	TRBJ2-7	TGTGCCAGCGGAGGAGCCTACGAGCAGTACTTC	CASGGAYEQYF
TRBV6-1	-	-	TRBJ2-7	TGTGCCAGCAGTGAACCCCGACCTTACGAGCAGTACTTC	CASSEPRPYEQYF
TRBV5-1	-	-	TRBJ1-1	TGCGCCAGCATAGCCGCAGGGTCGAACACTGAAGCTTTCTTT	CASIAAGSNTEAFF
TRBV7-9	-	-	TRBJ1-1	TGTGCCAGCAGCCCCTGGACAATTTTCGACACTGAAGCTTTCTTT	CASSPWTIFDTEAFF
TRBV6-4	-	-	TRBJ2-2	TGTGCCAGCAGTATGCAGCCCGGGGAGCTGTTTTTT	CASSMQPGELFF
TRBV23-1	-	TRBD1	TRBJ2-5	TGCGCCAGCAGTCACATACTCCGGGACAGGGACCGTCTTAGGGCCACGCTCGAGACCCAGTACTTC	CASSHILRDRDRLRATLETQYF
TRBV5-4	-	-	TRBJ1-1	TGTGCCAGCAGCCCAATAGGGGACCGGGGGGTCACTGAAGCTTTCTTT	CASSPIGDRGVTEAFF
TRBV7-2	-	-	TRBJ2-7	TGTGCGACTAAGAAATGGGACACCACCTACGAGCAGTACTTC	CATKKWDTTYEQYF
TRBV27	-	-	TRBJ1-3	TGTGCCAGCAGGCGGACAGTCCTCTCTGGAAACACCATATATTTT	CASRRTVLSGNTIYF
TRBV30	-	-	TRBJ1-1	TGTGCCTGGGGACGGATGAACACTGAAGCTTTCTTT	CAWGRMNTEAFF
TRBV7-2	-	TRBD1	TRBJ2-7	TGTGCCAGCAGCACCCCCCCAGGGACAGGGTCCTACGAGCAGTACTTC	CASSTPPGTGSYEQYF
TRBV18	once	-	TRBJ1-1	TGTGCCAGCTCACCTCGCCAGCAGAACACTGAAGCTTTCTTT	CASSPRQQNTEAFF
TRBV12-3/TRBV12-4	once	TRBD1	TRBJ2-4	TGTGCCAGCAGTTTGTCCAGGGGGCACGAGTACTTC	CASSLSRGHEYF
TRBV7-3	once	TRBD2	TRBJ2-3	TGTGCCAGCAGCGGCAGACTAGCGGAAAGCACAGATACGCAGTATTTT	CASSGRLAESTDTQYF
TRBV29-1	-	-	TRBJ2-7	TGCAGCGTTTATGAGTACGAGCAGTACTTC	CSVYEYEQYF
TRBV24-1	-	TRBD1	TRBJ2-7	TGTGCCACCAGTGACCCCCGGGACAGCTCCTACGAGCAGTACTTC	CATSDPRDSSYEQYF
TRBV2	few	TRBD1	TRBJ1-6	TGTGCCAGCAGTGAAAACAGGGGTAATAATTCACCCCTCCACTTT	CASSENRGNNSPLHF
TRBV4-3	once	TRBD2	TRBJ2-2	TGCGCCAGCAGCCAAGATAGGGGCGGGGGAGGAACCGGGGAGCTGTTTTTT	CASSQDRGGGGTGELFF
TRBV15	-	TRBD1	TRBJ1-1	TGTGCCACCAGCAGATCCCAAACAGGGGGAAGGACTGAAGCTTTCTTT	CATSRSQTGGRTEAFF
TRBV11-3	-	-	TRBJ2-7	TGTGCCAGCAGCCCGGTTAGGAGAGGCGAGCAGTACTTC	CASSPVRRGEQYF
TRBV5-5	-	TRBD1	TRBJ2-7	TGTGCCAGCAGCTTTACAGGGGGTTCCTACGAGCAGTACTTC	CASSFTGGSYEQYF
TRBV19	-	TRBD1	TRBJ1-2	TGTGCCAGTAGTGCGCGTCGGACAGGGGGGTCGGGCTACACCTTC	CASSARRTGGSGYTF
TRBV5-1	-	-	TRBJ2-2	TGCGCCAGCAGCTCCCTTAACGCGAACACCGGGGAGCTGTTTTTT	CASSSLNANTGELFF
TRBV13	-	-	TRBJ1-2	TGTGCCAGCAGCTCTGACAAAAGATTGGGTGGCTACACCTTC	CASSSDKRLGGYTF
TRBV9	-	-	TRBJ2-4	TGTGCCAGCAGCGTAGAGGGGACGGTGAAAAACATTCAGTACTTC	CASSVEGTVKNIQYF
TRBV19	-	-	TRBJ1-5	TGTGCCAGTAGTTCACGGGACACCGGGGGCAATCAGCCCCAGCATTTT	CASSSRDTGGNQPQHF
TRBV18	-	-	TRBJ2-7	TGTGCCAGCTCCCCACCGGGCTCCAACGAGCAGTACTTC	CASSPPGSNEQYF
TRBV4-1	-	-	TRBJ1-1	TGCGCCAGCAGCCAAGGGTTCGGGGCAGACACTGAAGCTTTCTTT	CASSQGFGADTEAFF
TRBV7-9	-	TRBD2	TRBJ2-5	TGTGCCAGCAGTTCACTAGCGGGCCAAGAGACCCAGTACTTC	CASSSLAGQETQYF
TRBV18	once	-	TRBJ1-2	TGTGCCAGCTCCCCGGGCCAGGGCAACTATGGCTACACCTTC	CASSPGQGNYGYTF